A selection of T cell receptor beta chains follows, all from one sample in a study of Ad26.COV2.S vaccination and SARS-CoV-2 variants. Profiling relied on immunoSEQ multiplex PCR, and the TCRdb table lists in-frame clones only, not all of them. The repertoire includes 200,000 to 250,000 clones, roughly 90% of them detected once, and about 10% sits in the top ten. This sample comprised peripheral blood, obtained in a trial of Ad26.COV2.S vaccine versus placebo. The receptors here all came from a person aged 18-60 years who received the Ad26.COV2.S COVID-19 vaccine or a placebo. Both conserved end residues are part of each CDR3. D genes are given only for firm matches. Where a row states a size, it is once, few, many or the class of an expanded clone; other rows omit it.

TRBV6-5	TRBD1	TRBJ2-1	once	TGTGCCAGCAGCCGGGACAGGGATAAGAATGAGCAGTTCTTC	CASSRDRDKNEQFF
TRBV9	-	TRBJ2-7	-	TGTGCCAGCGCGGTAGGGGCAGGCTCCTACGAGCAGTACTTC	CASAVGAGSYEQYF
TRBV7-2	TRBD1	TRBJ2-1	-	TGTGCCAGCAGCTTGACAGGGGGCTCCTACAATGAGCAGTTCTTC	CASSLTGGSYNEQFF
TRBV9	TRBD1	TRBJ2-7	-	TGTGCCAGCAGCGCACAGGGGGGCTCCTACGAGCAGTACTTC	CASSAQGGSYEQYF
TRBV29-1	TRBD1	TRBJ1-4	-	TGCAGCGTTTTAGGTGGGGACAGGGACGAAAAACTGTTTTTT	CSVLGGDRDEKLFF
TRBV6-2/TRBV6-3	TRBD2	TRBJ2-7	few	TGTGCCAGCAGATACAGAGGGGCGGGAGCCTCCTACGAGCAGTACTTC	CASRYRGAGASYEQYF
TRBV27	-	TRBJ2-1	-	TGTGCCAGCAGTGACTACAATGAGCAGTTCTTC	CASSDYNEQFF
TRBV2	TRBD2	TRBJ2-7	-	TGTGCCAGCAGCTCAAGGGGTAGCGGGGGGACTTCCGAGCAGTACTTC	CASSSRGSGGTSEQYF
TRBV30	-	TRBJ2-5	-	TGTGCCTGGAGTGTTGGAAGGGTCAGGGAGACCCAGTACTTC	CAWSVGRVRETQYF
TRBV10-2	TRBD2	TRBJ2-1	once	TGCGCCAGCAGGGGGGGAACTAGCGGGGGCTACAATGAGCAGTTCTTC	CASRGGTSGGYNEQFF
TRBV10-3	TRBD2	TRBJ2-1	-	TGTGCCATATTGAGTGAGCGGGAGAGAAATGAGCAGTTCTTC	CAILSERERNEQFF
TRBV5-1	TRBD2	TRBJ2-5	-	TGCGCCAGCAGCGCCTCGGGGGGGATCGGAAAGACCCAGTACTTC	CASSASGGIGKTQYF
TRBV19	-	TRBJ1-5	once	TGTGCCAGCGCCGGGGCTCTCAATCAGCCCCAGCATTTT	CASAGALNQPQHF
TRBV19	-	TRBJ2-3	-	TGTGCCAGTAGCCCTACTAGAATAGATACGCAGTATTTT	CASSPTRIDTQYF